Each of the 5 T cell receptor beta chains below was sequenced from the same sample in a study of cytomegalovirus exposure and HLA in healthy donors. The PCR employed 60 Vbeta primers together with 13 Jbeta primers. Sequencing was performed with immunoSEQ multiplex PCR; in TCRdb, only in-frame clones are kept and a portion is missing. The sample records approximately 44,000 clones, about 60% being singletons. The specimen was PBMCs. These receptor sequences come from a human donor in good health.

A few counts support this clone. The chain uses TRBV5-1 and TRBJ1-3; D uncertain. From germline, CDR1 is SGHRS and CDR2 YFSETQ. The length of the CDR3 is 15 residues. V gave up 4 bases and J gave up 3 bases, with 14 bases separating them. The CDR3 region has the DNA TGCGCCAGCAGCCCCGGTCCTGTAAGTGGAAACACCATATATTTT. Encoded protein: CASSPGPVSGNTIYF.

The gene calls are TRBV6-1 and TRBJ1-3; 7 bases map to TRBD1. V lost 11 bases, J lost 0 bases, and 7 bases stayed unmatched. In germline, CDR1 is MNHNS, CDR2 SASEGT. The CDR3 is made up of 14 amino acids. The chain's CDR3 is CAGGQGGSGNTIYF. CDR3 DNA sequence: TGTGCCGGAGGTCAGGGGGGCTCTGGAAACACCATATATTTT.

The chain joins TRBV29-1 to TRBJ2-1, with D possibly being TRBD2 (6 bases). The length of the CDR3 is 15 residues. Germline-derived CDR1 and CDR2 are SQVTM and ANQGSEA. V was cut by 2 bases and J by 0 bases, with 11 bases left in between. This CDR3 reads CSVETIGSSYNEQFF. CDR3 DNA sequence: TGCAGCGTTGAAACCATCGGGAGCTCCTACAATGAGCAGTTCTTC.

This clone was counted a few times. This chain links TRBV7-2 with TRBJ1-4; a weak D match, TRBD1 (5 bases). CDR3 size: 15 residues. The V gene's germline CDR1 is SGHTA and CDR2 FQGNSA. Between the trimmed V and J ends, which lost 5 bases and 6 bases, there was a span of 16 bases. The DNA for the CDR3 is TGTGCCAGCAGCCAGGACCGGGGAGGGGATGAAAAACTGTTTTTT. Amino acids: CASSQDRGGDEKLFF. Based on the CDR3 plus reference TRBV7-2 and TRBJ1-4, the full variable domain is GAGVSQSPSNKVTEKGKDVELRCDPISGHTALYWYRQSLGQGLEFLIYFQGNSAPDKSGLPSDRFSAERTGGSVSTLTIQRTQQEDSAVYLCASSQDRGGDEKLFFGSGTQLSVL.

A few counts support this clone. V gene TRBV5-1 combines with J gene TRBJ2-3; D is possibly TRBD1 (6 bases). Germline V lookup: CDR1 SGHRS, CDR2 YFSETQ. This CDR3 spans 14 amino acids. Trimming shortened V by 1 base and J by 2 bases, and 8 bases separated the two germline ends. The CDR3 region has the DNA TGCGCCAGCAGCTTGTACAGGGCCACAGATACGCAGTATTTT. This codes for CASSLYRATDTQYF.